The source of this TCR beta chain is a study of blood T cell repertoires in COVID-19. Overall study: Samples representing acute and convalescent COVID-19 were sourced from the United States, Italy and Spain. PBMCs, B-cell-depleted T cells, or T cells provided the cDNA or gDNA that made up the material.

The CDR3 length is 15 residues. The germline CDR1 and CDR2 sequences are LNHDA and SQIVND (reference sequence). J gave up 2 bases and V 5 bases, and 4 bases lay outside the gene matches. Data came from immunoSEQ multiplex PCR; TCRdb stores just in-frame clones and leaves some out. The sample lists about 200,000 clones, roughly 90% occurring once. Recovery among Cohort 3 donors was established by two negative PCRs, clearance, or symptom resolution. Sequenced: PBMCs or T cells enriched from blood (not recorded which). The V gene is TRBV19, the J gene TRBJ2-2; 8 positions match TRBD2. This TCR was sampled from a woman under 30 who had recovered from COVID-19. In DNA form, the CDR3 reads TGTGCCAGTAGTCAGCGGGGGACTAACACCGGGGAGCTGTTTTTT. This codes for CASSQRGTNTGELFF.